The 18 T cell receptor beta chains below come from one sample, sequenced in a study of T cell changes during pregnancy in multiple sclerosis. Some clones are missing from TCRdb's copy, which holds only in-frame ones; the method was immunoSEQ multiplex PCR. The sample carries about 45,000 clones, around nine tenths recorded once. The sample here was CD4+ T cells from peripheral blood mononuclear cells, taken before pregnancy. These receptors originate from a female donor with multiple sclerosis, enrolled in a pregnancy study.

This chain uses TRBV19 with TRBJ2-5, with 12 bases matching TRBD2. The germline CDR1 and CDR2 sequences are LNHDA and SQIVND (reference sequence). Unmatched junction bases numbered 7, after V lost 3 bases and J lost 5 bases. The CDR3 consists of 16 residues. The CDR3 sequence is CASSIRASGRDETQYF. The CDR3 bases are TGTGCCAGTAGTATCAGGGCTAGCGGGAGGGATGAGACCCAGTACTTC. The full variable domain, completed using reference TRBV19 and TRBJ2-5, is DGGITQSPKYLFRKEGQNVTLSCEQNLNHDAMYWYRQDPGQGLRLIYYSQIVNDFQKGDIAEGYSVSREKKESFPLTVTSAQKNPTAFYLCASSIRASGRDETQYFGPGTRLLVL.

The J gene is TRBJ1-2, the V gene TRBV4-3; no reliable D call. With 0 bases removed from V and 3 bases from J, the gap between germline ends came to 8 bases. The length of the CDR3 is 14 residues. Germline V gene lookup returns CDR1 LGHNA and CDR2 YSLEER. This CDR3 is CASSQESVDYGYTF. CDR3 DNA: TGCGCCAGCAGCCAAGAATCAGTTGACTATGGCTACACCTTC.

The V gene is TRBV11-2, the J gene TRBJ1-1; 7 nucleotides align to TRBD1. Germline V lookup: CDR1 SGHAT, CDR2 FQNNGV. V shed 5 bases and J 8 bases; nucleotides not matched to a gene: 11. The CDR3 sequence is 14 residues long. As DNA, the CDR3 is TGTGCCAGCAGCCGATGGGCGCGACAGGGAGAAGCTTTCTTT. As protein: CASSRWARQGEAFF.

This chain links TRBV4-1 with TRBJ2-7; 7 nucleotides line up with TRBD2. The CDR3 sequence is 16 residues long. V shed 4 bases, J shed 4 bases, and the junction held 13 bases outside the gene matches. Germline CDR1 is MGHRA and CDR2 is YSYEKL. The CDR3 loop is CASSPLLRGRRYEQYF. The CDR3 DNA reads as TGCGCCAGCAGCCCCCTTTTACGCGGGAGACGGTACGAGCAGTACTTC.

CDR3 bases: TGTGCCAGTATGGGATTGACAGGGGCCTACGAGCAGTACTTC. Its translation is CASMGLTGAYEQYF. The chain combines TRBV2 with TRBJ2-7, with 8 positions matching TRBD1. CDR1 and CDR2 from the germline V gene are SNHLY and FYNNEI. The CDR3 is made up of 14 amino acids. V was pared by 9 bases and J by 2 bases, with 9 bases of the junction left unmatched.

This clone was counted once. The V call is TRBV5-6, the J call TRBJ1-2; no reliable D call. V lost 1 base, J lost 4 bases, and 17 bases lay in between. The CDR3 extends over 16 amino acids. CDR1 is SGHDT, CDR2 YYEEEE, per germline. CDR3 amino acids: CASSLYSGKRGYGYTF. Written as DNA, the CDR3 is TGTGCCAGCAGCTTGTATTCGGGTAAACGGGGCTATGGCTACACCTTC. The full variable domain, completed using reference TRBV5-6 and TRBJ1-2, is DAGVTQSPTHLIKTRGQQVTLRCSPKSGHDTVSWYQQALGQGPQFIFQYYEEEERQRGNFPDRFSGHQFPNYSSELNVNALLLGDSALYLCASSLYSGKRGYGYTFGSGTRLTVV.

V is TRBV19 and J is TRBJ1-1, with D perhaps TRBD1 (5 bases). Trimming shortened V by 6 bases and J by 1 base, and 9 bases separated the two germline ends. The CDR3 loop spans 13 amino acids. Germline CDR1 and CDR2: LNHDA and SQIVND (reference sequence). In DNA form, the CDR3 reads TGTGCCAGTAGGTTCAGGGAGAACACTGAAGCTTTCTTT. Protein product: CASRFRENTEAFF.

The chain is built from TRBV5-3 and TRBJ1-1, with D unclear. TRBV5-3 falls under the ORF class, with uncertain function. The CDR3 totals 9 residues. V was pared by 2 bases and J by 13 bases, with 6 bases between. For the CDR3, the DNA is TGTGCCAGAAGCTTATCGGGTTTCTTT. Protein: CARSLSGFF.

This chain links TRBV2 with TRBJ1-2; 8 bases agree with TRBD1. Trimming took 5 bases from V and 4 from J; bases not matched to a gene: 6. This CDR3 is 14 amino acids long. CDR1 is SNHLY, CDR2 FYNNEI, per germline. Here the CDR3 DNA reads TGTGCCAGCAGTACCCAGGGGGCGAGCTATGGCTACACCTTC. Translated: CASSTQGASYGYTF.

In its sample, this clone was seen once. The CDR3 coding sequence is TGTGCCAGCAGCTTAGGACAGGGTGGGGGCACTGAAGCTTTCTTT. Its protein is CASSLGQGGGTEAFF. V and J are TRBV7-9 and TRBJ1-1; 7 nucleotides line up with TRBD1. Germline loops: CDR1 SEHNR, CDR2 FQNEAQ (reference sequence). Trimming at V came to 1 base and at J to 4 bases, leaving 6 bases not matched to a gene. The CDR3 is made up of 15 amino acids. Variable domain in full (rest from reference TRBV7-9 and TRBJ1-1): DTGVSQNPRHKITKRGQNVTFRCDPISEHNRLYWYRQTLGQGPEFLTYFQNEAQLEKSRLLSDRFSAERPKGSFSTLEIQRTEQGDSAMYLCASSLGQGGGTEAFFGQGTRLTVV.

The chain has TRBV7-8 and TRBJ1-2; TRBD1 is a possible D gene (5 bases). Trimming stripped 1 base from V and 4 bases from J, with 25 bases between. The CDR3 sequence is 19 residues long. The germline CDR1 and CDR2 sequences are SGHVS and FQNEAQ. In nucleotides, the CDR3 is TGTGCCAGCAGCTTAGGGCGTGGTGGGCAGGGCGGTCCGGTCTATGGCTACACCTTC. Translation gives CASSLGRGGQGGPVYGYTF.

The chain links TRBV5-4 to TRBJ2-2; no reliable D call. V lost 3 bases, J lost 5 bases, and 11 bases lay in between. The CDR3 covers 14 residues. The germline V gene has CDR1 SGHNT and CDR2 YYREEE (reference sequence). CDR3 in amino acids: CASSSLSVTGELFF. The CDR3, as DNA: TGTGCCAGCAGCTCCCTAAGCGTGACCGGGGAGCTGTTTTTT.

CDR3 region: CASSPGQRNTEAFF. The CDR3 DNA follows: TGTGCCAGCTCACCAGGACAGAGGAACACTGAAGCTTTCTTT. The rearrangement links TRBV18 to TRBJ1-1; a possible D gene is TRBD1 (6 bases). Germline assignment: CDR1 KGHSH and CDR2 LQKENI. Trimming took off 2 bases at V and 1 base at J, with 8 bases between the two ends. The CDR3 has 14 amino acids.

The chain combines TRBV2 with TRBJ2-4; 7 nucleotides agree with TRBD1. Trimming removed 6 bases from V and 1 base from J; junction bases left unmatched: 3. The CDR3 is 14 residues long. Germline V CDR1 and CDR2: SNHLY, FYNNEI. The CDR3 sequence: CASRQGWAKNIQYF. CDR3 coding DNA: TGTGCCAGCAGACAGGGGTGGGCCAAAAACATTCAGTACTTC. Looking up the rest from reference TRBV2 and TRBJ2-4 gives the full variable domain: EPEVTQTPSHQVTQMGQEVILRCVPISNHLYFYWYRQILGQKVEFLVSFYNNEISEKSEIFDDQFSVERPDGSNFTLKIRSTKLEDSAMYFCASRQGWAKNIQYFGAGTRLSVL.

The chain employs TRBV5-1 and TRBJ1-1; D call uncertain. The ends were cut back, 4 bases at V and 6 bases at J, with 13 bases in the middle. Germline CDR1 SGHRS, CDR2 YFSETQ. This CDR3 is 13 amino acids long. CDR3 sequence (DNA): TGCGCCAGCAGCGGATCATTCGGGGCTGAAGCTTTCTTT. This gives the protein CASSGSFGAEAFF.

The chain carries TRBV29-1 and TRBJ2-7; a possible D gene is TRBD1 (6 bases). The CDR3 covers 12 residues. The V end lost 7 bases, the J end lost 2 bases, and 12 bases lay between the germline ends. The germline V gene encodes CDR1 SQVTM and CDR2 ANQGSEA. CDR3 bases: TGCAGCGGCCGGGACACCCCCTACGAGCAGTACTTC. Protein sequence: CSGRDTPYEQYF.

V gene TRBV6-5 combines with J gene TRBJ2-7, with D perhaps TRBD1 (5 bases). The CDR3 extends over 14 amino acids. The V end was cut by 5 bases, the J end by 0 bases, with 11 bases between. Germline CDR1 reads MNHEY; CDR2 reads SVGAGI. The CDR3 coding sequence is TGTGCCAGCAGTCGGGTGGGGCCCTCCTACGAGCAGTACTTC. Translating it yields CASSRVGPSYEQYF.

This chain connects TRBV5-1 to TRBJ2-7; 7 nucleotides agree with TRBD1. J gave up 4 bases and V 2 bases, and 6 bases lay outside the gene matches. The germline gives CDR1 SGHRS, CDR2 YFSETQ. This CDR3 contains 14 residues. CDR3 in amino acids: CASSFRQGSYEQYF. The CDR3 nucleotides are TGCGCCAGCAGCTTCAGACAGGGATCTTACGAGCAGTACTTC.